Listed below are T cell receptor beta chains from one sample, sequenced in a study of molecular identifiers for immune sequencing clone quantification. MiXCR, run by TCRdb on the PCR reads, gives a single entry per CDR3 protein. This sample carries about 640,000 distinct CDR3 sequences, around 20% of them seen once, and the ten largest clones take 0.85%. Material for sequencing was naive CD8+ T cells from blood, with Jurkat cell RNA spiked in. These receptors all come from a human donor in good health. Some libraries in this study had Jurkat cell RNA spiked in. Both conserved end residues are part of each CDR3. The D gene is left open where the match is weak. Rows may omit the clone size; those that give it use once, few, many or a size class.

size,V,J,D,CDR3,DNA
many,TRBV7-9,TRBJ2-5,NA,CASSQTTGLRETQYF,TGTGCCAGCAGCCAGACAACAGGCCTCCGGGAGACCCAGTACTTC
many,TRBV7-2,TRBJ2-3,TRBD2,CASSLAAGRTDTQYF,TGTGCCAGCAGCTTAGCAGCGGGACGAACAGATACGCAGTATTTT
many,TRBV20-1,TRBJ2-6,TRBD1,CSAPRQGPSGANVLTF,TGCAGTGCTCCAAGACAGGGCCCATCTGGGGCCAACGTCCTGACTTTC
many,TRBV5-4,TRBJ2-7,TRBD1,CASSLGTGNSYEQYF,TGTGCCAGCAGCTTGGGGACAGGGAACTCCTACGAGCAGTACTTC
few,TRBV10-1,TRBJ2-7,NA,CASSEPLLKGAYEQYF,TGCGCCAGCAGTGAGCCCCTCTTAAAAGGTGCCTACGAGCAGTACTTC
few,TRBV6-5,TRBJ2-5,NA,CASRPGWPTEIQETQYF,TGTGCCAGCAGACCAGGCTGGCCCACGGAGATTCAAGAGACCCAGTACTTC
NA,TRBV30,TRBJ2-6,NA,CAWERPGANVLTF,TGTGCCTGGGAGAGGCCTGGGGCCAACGTCCTGACTTTC
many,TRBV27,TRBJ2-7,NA,CASREQERSSYEQYF,TGTGCCAGCAGGGAACAGGAAAGGAGCTCCTACGAGCAGTACTTC
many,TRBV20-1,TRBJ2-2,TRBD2,CSARDLERDSTGELFF,TGCAGTGCTAGAGACTTAGAGCGGGATAGTACCGGGGAGCTGTTTTTT
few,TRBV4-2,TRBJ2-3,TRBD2,CASSHAGTSGMGDTDTQYF,TGTGCCAGCAGCCATGCCGGGACTAGCGGGATGGGGGACACAGATACGCAGTATTTT
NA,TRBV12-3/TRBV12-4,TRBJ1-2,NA,CASGLRGTDYGYTF,TGTGCCAGCGGGTTAAGGGGGACGGATTATGGCTACACCTTC
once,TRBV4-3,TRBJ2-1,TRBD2,CASSQDWAGGGRNNEQFF,TGCGCCAGCAGCCAAGATTGGGCGGGGGGAGGGCGCAACAATGAGCAGTTCTTC
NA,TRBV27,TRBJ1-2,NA,CAAGGVSGNYGYTF,TGTGCCGCGGGGGGGGTTAGCGGGAACTATGGCTACACCTTC
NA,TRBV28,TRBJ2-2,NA,CASRIQITGELFF,TGTGCCAGCAGAATACAGATCACCGGGGAGCTGTTTTTT
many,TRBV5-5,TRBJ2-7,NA,CASSLAREPTYEQYF,TGTGCCAGCAGCTTGGCCAGGGAACCAACCTACGAGCAGTACTTC
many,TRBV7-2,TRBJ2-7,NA,CASSAGAGYEQYF,TGTGCCAGCAGCGCGGGGGCAGGGTACGAGCAGTACTTC
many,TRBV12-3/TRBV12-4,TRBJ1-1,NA,CASSDSMNTEAFF,TGTGCCAGCAGTGACTCGATGAACACTGAAGCTTTCTTT
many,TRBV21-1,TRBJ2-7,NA,CAKVDRTYEQYF,TGTGCCAAGGTCGACAGGACCTACGAGCAGTACTTC
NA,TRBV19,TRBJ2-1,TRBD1,CASSRGQGLDEQFF,TGTGCCAGTAGTAGGGGACAGGGTCTCGATGAGCAGTTCTTC
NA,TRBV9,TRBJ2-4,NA,CASSVGGATDIQYF,TGTGCCAGCAGCGTAGGGGGGGCGACGGACATTCAGTACTTC
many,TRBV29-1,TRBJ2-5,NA,CSVETETQYF,TGCAGCGTTGAAACAGAGACCCAGTACTTC
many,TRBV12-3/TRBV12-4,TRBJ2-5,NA,CASSMGEEGVETQYF,TGTGCCAGCAGTATGGGAGAAGAGGGCGTCGAGACCCAGTACTTC
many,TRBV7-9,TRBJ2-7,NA,CASGGFSYEQYF,TGTGCCAGCGGGGGGTTCTCCTACGAGCAGTACTTC
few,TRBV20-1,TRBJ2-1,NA,CRAQMANNEQFF,TGCAGAGCCCAAATGGCTAACAATGAGCAGTTCTTC
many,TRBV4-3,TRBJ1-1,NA,CASSQDRGRGTEAFF,TGCGCCAGCAGCCAAGATCGTGGCCGGGGCACTGAAGCTTTCTTT
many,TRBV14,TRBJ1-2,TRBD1,CASSQLNKDRGNGYTF,TGTGCCAGCAGCCAACTGAATAAGGACAGGGGAAATGGCTACACCTTC
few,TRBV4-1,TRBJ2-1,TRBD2,CASSQDPTSGRQNEQFF,TGCGCCAGCAGCCAAGACCCGACTAGCGGGCGACAAAATGAGCAGTTCTTC
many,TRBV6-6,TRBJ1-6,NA,CASSPGSPLHF,TGTGCCAGCAGTCCAGGGTCACCCCTCCACTTT
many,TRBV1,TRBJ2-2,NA,CTSSQRALPTGELFF,TGCACCAGCAGCCAAAGGGCCTTACCTACCGGGGAGCTGTTTTTT
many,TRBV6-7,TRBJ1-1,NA,CASSHSGALENTEAFF,TGTGCCAGCAGTCATTCAGGGGCTTTGGAGAACACTGAAGCTTTCTTT
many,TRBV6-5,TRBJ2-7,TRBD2,CACGGNYEQYF,TGTGCCTGCGGGGGGAACTACGAGCAGTACTTC
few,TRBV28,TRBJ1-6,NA,CASGSLTEPNSPLHF,TGTGCCAGCGGTTCGCTGACAGAGCCGAATTCACCCCTCCACTTT
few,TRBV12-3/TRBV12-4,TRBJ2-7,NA,CASSNAGYEQYF,TGTGCCAGCAGCAATGCGGGCTACGAGCAGTACTTC
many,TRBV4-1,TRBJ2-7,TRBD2,CASSPAGLETSAAYEQYF,TGCGCCAGCAGCCCGGCAGGTCTCGAAACTAGCGCGGCCTACGAGCAGTACTTC
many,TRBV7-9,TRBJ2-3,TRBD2,CASSQPGTSASTDTQYF,TGTGCCAGCAGTCAACCCGGGACTAGCGCATCCACTGATACGCAGTATTTT
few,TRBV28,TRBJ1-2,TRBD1,CASSSPVPRDRVYGYTF,TGTGCCAGCAGTTCCCCAGTACCGCGGGACAGGGTTTATGGCTACACCTTC
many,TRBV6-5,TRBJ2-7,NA,CASRVGGSLEQYF,TGTGCCAGCAGAGTGGGAGGATCCCTGGAGCAGTACTTC
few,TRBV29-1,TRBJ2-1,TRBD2,CSVEVRETSGPYNEQFF,TGCAGCGTTGAAGTTAGGGAAACTAGCGGGCCGTACAATGAGCAGTTCTTC
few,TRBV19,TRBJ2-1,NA,CASSKDSSSYNEQFF,TGTGCCAGTAGTAAAGACTCGAGCTCCTACAATGAGCAGTTCTTC
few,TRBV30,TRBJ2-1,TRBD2,CAWRMGAERLAGRWFF,TGTGCCTGGAGAATGGGAGCAGAACGACTAGCGGGGCGGTGGTTCTTC
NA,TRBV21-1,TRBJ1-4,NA,CASSDRDSPTNEKLFF,TGTGCCAGCAGCGACCGGGACAGCCCTACTAATGAAAAACTGTTTTTT
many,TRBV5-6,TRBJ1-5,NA,CASSFGWGRNQPQHF,TGTGCCAGCAGCTTTGGTTGGGGGCGGAATCAGCCCCAGCATTTT
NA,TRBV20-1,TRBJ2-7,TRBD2,CSASPSGSTSYEQYF,TGCAGTGCTTCACCTAGCGGGTCCACATCCTACGAGCAGTACTTC
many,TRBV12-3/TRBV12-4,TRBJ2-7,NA,CASSLGIGPWEQYF,TGTGCCAGCAGTTTAGGGATCGGCCCATGGGAGCAGTACTTC
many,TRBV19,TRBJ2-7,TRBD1,CASSVSGTAYEQYF,TGTGCCAGTAGTGTCTCCGGGACAGCCTACGAGCAGTACTTC
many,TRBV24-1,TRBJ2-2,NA,CATSQGGGELFF,TGTGCCACCAGTCAGGGTGGCGGGGAGCTGTTTTTT
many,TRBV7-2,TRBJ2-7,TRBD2,CASSLAAAGGEQYF,TGTGCCAGCAGCTTAGCGGCAGCGGGAGGTGAGCAGTACTTC
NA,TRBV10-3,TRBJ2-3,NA,CAISEGRSTDTQYF,TGTGCCATCAGTGAAGGTAGGAGTACAGATACGCAGTATTTT
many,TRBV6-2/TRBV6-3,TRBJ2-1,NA,CASSYTGFPLVNEQFF,TGTGCCAGCAGTTACACGGGATTCCCCCTGGTCAATGAGCAGTTCTTC
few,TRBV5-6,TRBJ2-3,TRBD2,CASSLSGGESTDTQYF,TGTGCCAGCAGCCTTAGCGGGGGGGAAAGCACAGATACGCAGTATTTT
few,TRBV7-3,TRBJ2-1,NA,CASSLGDFPMNEQFF,TGTGCCAGCAGCTTAGGTGACTTCCCCATGAATGAGCAGTTCTTC
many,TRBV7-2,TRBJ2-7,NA,CASSLGFGTDEQYF,TGTGCCAGCAGCTTAGGGTTCGGCACAGACGAGCAGTACTTC
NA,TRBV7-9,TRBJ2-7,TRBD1,CASSLASGQGVYEQYF,TGTGCCAGCAGCTTAGCGTCCGGACAGGGGGTGTACGAGCAGTACTTC
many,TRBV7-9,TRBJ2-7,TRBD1,CASSSGTGGDEQYF,TGTGCCAGCAGCTCCGGGACAGGGGGCGACGAGCAGTACTTC